This TCR beta chain emerged from a study of technical replicates of blood from a few donors. The protocol was immunoSEQ multiplex PCR, while the TCRdb copy is restricted to in-frame clones and leaves out a portion. The sample has some 49,000 clones, roughly nine tenths seen once. Germline CDR1 and CDR2: MRHNA and SNTAGT. Losses at the gene ends were 4 bases for V and 1 base for J; bases not matched to a gene: 6. The CDR3 is 16 residues long. Sequenced material: PBMCs. The chain couples TRBV6-4 to TRBJ2-3, with 9 bases identical to TRBD2. The clonotype originates from a human donor in good health. Some clones in this sample may be carry-over from other donors' samples. The CDR3 region has the DNA TGTGCCAGCAGTGGCTTCGCGGGAGGGGGCACAGATACGCAGTATTTT. Encoded protein: CASSGFAGGGTDTQYF.